The 11 T cell receptor beta chains listed next were all sequenced from one sample in a study of beta chain features in type 1 diabetes. The authors reverse transcribed all of the isolated RNA, so sequencing captured expressed TCRB transcripts. TCRdb's copy holds only in-frame clones and misses some; the assay was immunoSEQ multiplex PCR. The data show more than 140,000 clones, about a tenth seen once. The source material was central memory CD4+ T cells from blood. The receptor source for this set is a woman in her 40s in good health.

In this sample, this clone turned up a few times. The rearrangement joins TRBV5-1 to TRBJ2-1; a possible D gene is TRBD2 (5 bases). The CDR3 covers 13 residues. The germline CDR1 and CDR2 sequences are SGHRS and YFSETQ. Trimming took off 0 bases at V and 8 bases at J, with 9 bases between the two ends. In DNA, the CDR3 is TGCGCCAGCAGCTTGGCCGGGATGGATGAGCAGTTCTTC. Translated: CASSLAGMDEQFF. Full variable domain (missing parts from reference TRBV5-1 and TRBJ2-1): KAGVTQTPRYLIKTRGQQVTLSCSPISGHRSVSWYQQTPGQGLQFLFEYFSETQRNKGNFPGRFSGRQFSNSRSEMNVSTLELGDSALYLCASSLAGMDEQFFGPGTRLTVL.

This clone was found a few times. The rearrangement links TRBV19 to TRBJ2-1, with a possible D match to TRBD1 (5 bases). CDR3 size: 16 residues. The germline V gene encodes CDR1 LNHDA and CDR2 SQIVND (reference sequence). Trimming stripped 0 bases from V and 4 bases from J, with 13 bases between. The CDR3 reads CASSIDFKGAYNEQFF. In DNA form, the CDR3 reads TGTGCCAGTAGTATAGATTTTAAAGGGGCATACAATGAGCAGTTCTTC.

A word on this clone: The junction shows a germline mismatch at one end, possibly a read error. CDR3 region: CASSPAGTNEKLFF. DNA for the CDR3: TGTGCCAGTTCACCAGCAGGAACTAATGAAAAACTGTTTTTT. The chain employs TRBV18 and TRBJ1-4; D is ambiguous. This CDR3 region has 14 residues. Germline CDR1 reads KGHSH; CDR2 reads LQKENI.

The chain is built from TRBV6-5 and TRBJ1-1; D is possibly TRBD1 (5 bases). Looked up from germline, CDR1 is MNHEY and CDR2 is SVGAGI. Trimming took off 2 bases at V and 7 bases at J, with 8 bases between the two ends. The CDR3 loop spans 12 amino acids. The CDR3 DNA sequence: TGTGCCAGCAGTTACCCGGGGGGTGAAGCTTTCTTT. This translates into CASSYPGGEAFF.

The table lists this clone with many counts. V is TRBV21-1 and J is TRBJ2-5; the D call of TRBD1 is as the table states it, not checked on the DNA. TRBV21-1 is tagged as a pseudogene. The CDR3 is 16 amino acids. The CDR3, as DNA: TGTGCCAGCAGCAAAGGGGGCAGGCAATTCCAAGAGACCCAGTACTTC. The encoded protein is CASSKGGRQFQETQYF.

This clone was recorded a few times. The chain carries TRBV29-1 and TRBJ1-1; D perhaps matches TRBD1 (6 bases). V was pared by 4 bases and J by 14 bases, with 20 bases between. The CDR3 spans 12 residues. Germline V gene sequence: CDR1 SQVTM, CDR2 ANQGSEA. CDR3 region: CSVGRGPLDRFF. CDR3 DNA sequence: TGCAGCGTTGGCAGGGGACCGTTGGACCGGTTCTTT.

This clone was recorded many times. The chain joins TRBV7-9 to TRBJ1-1; the D is unclear. V was trimmed by 5 bases and J by 5 bases, leaving 18 bases between them. CDR3 length: 15 amino acids. The germline CDR1 and CDR2 sequences are SEHNR and FQNEAQ (reference sequence). The CDR3 sequence: CASSVGVRGETEAFF. The DNA of the CDR3 is TGTGCCAGCAGCGTAGGCGTACGGGGAGAGACTGAAGCTTTCTTT.

This rearrangement joins TRBV5-6 to TRBJ2-1; 10 bases agree with TRBD1. The CDR3 extends over 15 amino acids. Trimming took 2 bases from V and 4 from J; bases not matched to a gene: 3. Germline V gene sequence: CDR1 SGHDT, CDR2 YYEEEE. DNA for the CDR3: TGTGCCAGCAGCTTAGGACAGGGGGGGTACAATGAGCAGTTCTTC. Protein product: CASSLGQGGYNEQFF.

CDR3 sequence reads: CASTQGQQYEQYF. The CDR3 nucleotides are TGTGCTAGTACCCAAGGACAGCAGTACGAGCAGTACTTC. The V gene is TRBV12-5, the J gene TRBJ2-5, with a weak D call TRBD1 (6 bases). The J call may be wrong; the DNA end is better matched by TRBJ2-7. The CDR3 runs 13 residues. Germline V lookup: CDR1 LGHNT, CDR2 FRNRAP.

This clone was counted a few times. The V call is TRBV2, the J call TRBJ1-1; D is undetermined. The CDR3 is made up of 13 amino acids. With 7 bases removed from V and 1 base from J, the gap between germline ends came to 10 bases. Germline lookup yields CDR1 SNHLY and CDR2 FYNNEI. CDR3 in DNA: TGTGCCAGCAAGAAACAGCAGAACACTGAAGCTTTCTTT. It encodes CASKKQQNTEAFF.

This clone occurred a few times. The rearrangement joins TRBV6-1 to TRBJ2-3, with 10 bases matching TRBD2. There are 15 residues in the CDR3. CDR1 and CDR2 from the germline V gene are MNHNS and SASEGT. The V and J ends lost 6 bases and 3 bases, in that order; junction bases with no gene match: 6. The CDR3 spells CASRSSGGPTDTQYF. CDR3 nucleotides: TGTGCCAGCAGGAGTAGCGGGGGGCCGACAGATACGCAGTATTTT.